In its sample, the clone carrying this T cell receptor (beta chain) was seen many times. Its antigen remains unknown. Unique molecular identifiers were incorporated into the prepared TCRbeta library. TCRdb passed the PCR reads through MiXCR, listing each CDR3 protein once. The table has 210,000 or so distinct CDR3 sequences, approximately 10% seen once. The sample belongs to a study of T-cell reconstitution after alpha-beta-depleted transplantation in children. Findings of the study overall: T-cell numbers and diversity, one year after transplant, stemmed largely from T cells that were newly produced. There were some patients whose high TCRbeta diversity at day 60 came from surviving recipient T cells and thymic progenitors. Reportedly, alpha-beta T cells present about two months post-transplant originated from several hundred expanded clones of graft origin.

Trimming took 4 bases from V and 1 from J, leaving 11 bases between them. Germline assignment: CDR1 SGHRS and CDR2 YFSETQ. There are 14 residues in the CDR3. The sequence was collected from a child younger than two with acute myeloid leukemia, due to receive a stem cell transplant. Sequencing was performed on PBMCs, taken before TCRalphabeta/CD19-depleted stem cell transplant. V and J are TRBV5-1 and TRBJ1-1; D gene unclear. The CDR3 protein is CASSVASQNTEAFF. CDR3 nucleotides: TGCGCCAGCAGCGTAGCCAGCCAGAACACTGAAGCTTTCTTT.